These T cell receptor beta chains were read from a single sample in a study of blood T cell repertoires in COVID-19. This table comes from immunoSEQ multiplex PCR, and its TCRdb copy is limited to in-frame clones, with some not included. The sample holds around 99,000 clones, 60% to 85% seen once. Input material: peripheral blood. Receptors were obtained from a woman of 80 years or more with active or convalescent COVID-19. CDR3s include the opening cysteine and the closing phenylalanine or tryptophan. D genes are given only for firm matches. The size of a clone is reported for some rows only, either as once, few or many, or as a class for expanded clones.

DNA | CDR3 | J | size | D | V
TGCAGCGCCTTGGCCGCAGACAGGGCAATGTATGGCTACACCTTC | CSALAADRAMYGYTF | TRBJ1-2 | few | TRBD1 | TRBV29-1
TGTGCCAGCAGACGGGACAGTTCGAGTCAGCCCCAGCATTTT | CASRRDSSSQPQHF | TRBJ1-5 | once | TRBD1 | TRBV6-5
TGCGCCAGCAGCTTGGCCGCAGGGGGCGAGATCCTTTACACCGGGGAGCTGTTTTTT | CASSLAAGGEILYTGELFF | TRBJ2-2 | . | TRBD1 | TRBV5-1
TGTGCCAGTAGTATCACAGGGTTGGGAGAGACCCAGTACTTC | CASSITGLGETQYF | TRBJ2-5 | . | . | TRBV19
TGCAGCGTTGGCGACACTGAAGCTTTCTTT | CSVGDTEAFF | TRBJ1-1 | . | . | TRBV29-1
TGTGCCAGCAGCCCAACATCTGGGGCCAACGTCCTGACTTTC | CASSPTSGANVLTF | TRBJ2-6 | . | . | TRBV7-3
TGTGCCAGCAGCTTCCCAGGGGATAACAGAGAGCAGTACTTC | CASSFPGDNREQYF | TRBJ2-7 | once | . | TRBV11-2
TGTGCCAGTAGTGACCCCGCGGACAGGGGAAACTATGGCTACACCTTC | CASSDPADRGNYGYTF | TRBJ1-2 | once | TRBD1 | TRBV19
TGTGCCAGCAGTTTATCCAAGGCGGGTAATGAAAAACTGTTTTTT | CASSLSKAGNEKLFF | TRBJ1-4 | many | . | TRBV28
TGTGCCAGCAGTCCCGGGTCGTACCAAGAGACCCAGTACTTC | CASSPGSYQETQYF | TRBJ2-5 | . | . | TRBV6-5
TGTGCCAGCAGTCCCCTAGCGGGAGCCCAGGAGACCCAGTACTTC | CASSPLAGAQETQYF | TRBJ2-5 | once | TRBD2 | TRBV6-5
TGCAGCGGACAAGGATTTGACGGGGAGCTGTTTTTT | CSGQGFDGELFF | TRBJ2-2 | few | . | TRBV29-1
TGTGCCAGCAGCAGTGACAGGGAGAACACCATATATTTT | CASSSDRENTIYF | TRBJ1-3 | . | TRBD1 | TRBV4-2
TGTGCCAGCAGTTACCTTAGCGGGAGAAACACCGGGGAGCTGTTTTTT | CASSYLSGRNTGELFF | TRBJ2-2 | . | TRBD2 | TRBV6-5
TGCGCCAGCAGCTTGGGGCCCGGGACTAGCGGGAGAAATGAGCAGTTCTTC | CASSLGPGTSGRNEQFF | TRBJ2-1 | . | TRBD2 | TRBV5-1
TGTGCCAGCACCCAAGACAGGGCTGGCTACACCTTC | CASTQDRAGYTF | TRBJ1-2 | . | TRBD1 | TRBV5-4
TGTGCCAGCACCCTCGGGACAGGGGGAGGGTTGAATAATTCACCCCTCCACTTT | CASTLGTGGGLNNSPLHF | TRBJ1-6 | . | TRBD1 | TRBV5-6
TGTGCCACCAGTGAACGCGGGACTAGCGCTCCAGATACGCAGTATTTT | CATSERGTSAPDTQYF | TRBJ2-3 | . | TRBD2 | TRBV24-1
TGTGCCAGCAGTTTTAGCTTGGGGACTGCGAACACCGGGGAGCTGTTTTTT | CASSFSLGTANTGELFF | TRBJ2-2 | . | . | TRBV28
TGTGCCAGCAGTTTTGGGACTAGCGGGAACTACGAGCAGTACTTC | CASSFGTSGNYEQYF | TRBJ2-7 | . | TRBD2 | TRBV28
TGTGCCATCGGGGCGGACGATGAAAAACTGTTTTTT | CAIGADDEKLFF | TRBJ1-4 | . | . | TRBV10-3
TGTGCCAGCAGTTTAGGGGGGAGTTACACCGGGGAGCTGTTTTTT | CASSLGGSYTGELFF | TRBJ2-2 | . | . | TRBV28
TGTGCCAGCAGCTTGGCCAGGGGGCAGAACCAAGAGACCCAGTACTTC | CASSLARGQNQETQYF | TRBJ2-5 | few | TRBD1 | TRBV9
TGTGCCAGCAGATTCCAGGGCAGCGACGAGCAGTACTTC | CASRFQGSDEQYF | TRBJ2-7 | . | . | TRBV28
TGTGCCAGCAGCTTAAACCAGGACTCTGGAAACACCATATATTTT | CASSLNQDSGNTIYF | TRBJ1-3 | . | . | TRBV7-6
TGTGCCAGCAGCATCGCTAGCGAGACCCAGTACTTC | CASSIASETQYF | TRBJ2-5 | few | . | TRBV7-2
TGTGCCAGCAGCCAAAGTTTACTAGCGGGAGGTCCCGAGCAGTACTTC | CASSQSLLAGGPEQYF | TRBJ2-7 | . | TRBD2 | TRBV4-2
TGTGCCAGTAGTGTGTCCAGGGGGTACCCCTACAATGAGCAGTTCTTC | CASSVSRGYPYNEQFF | TRBJ2-1 | . | TRBD1 | TRBV19
TGTGCCAGCAGTTGGACAGGGGATCAGCCCCAGCATTTT | CASSWTGDQPQHF | TRBJ1-5 | . | TRBD1 | TRBV12-3/TRBV12-4
TGTGCCAGCAATGAGGGTGGGCACACTGAAGCTTTCTTT | CASNEGGHTEAFF | TRBJ1-1 | once | . | TRBV28
TGTGCCAGCAGGGCTACAGGGTCAGATACGCAGTATTTT | CASRATGSDTQYF | TRBJ2-3 | . | . | TRBV6-5
TGTGCCAGCAGAGTAGCGGGAGGGCCTTACAATGAGCAGTTCTTC | CASRVAGGPYNEQFF | TRBJ2-1 | . | TRBD2 | TRBV6-5
TGTGCCAGCAGTACAAGATTGAACACTGAAGCTTTCTTT | CASSTRLNTEAFF | TRBJ1-1 | once | . | TRBV6-4
TGTGCCAGCAGCGTAGTAGCGGGGAGCTACAATGAGCAGTTCTTC | CASSVVAGSYNEQFF | TRBJ2-1 | . | TRBD2 | TRBV9
TGTGCCAGCAGTTATCACATGAACCGTCAAGAGACCCAGTACTTC | CASSYHMNRQETQYF | TRBJ2-5 | . | . | TRBV6-2/TRBV6-3
TGTGCCATCGGAAGCGGGCGGGAACACGAGCAGTACTTC | CAIGSGREHEQYF | TRBJ2-7 | . | . | TRBV10-3
TGTGCCAGCAGCCCACAGGGGGCGAATTCCTACGAGCAGTACTTC | CASSPQGANSYEQYF | TRBJ2-7 | . | TRBD1 | TRBV6-2/TRBV6-3
TGTGCCAGCAGTATCGGGGATCGGGAGACCCAGTACTTC | CASSIGDRETQYF | TRBJ2-5 | . | . | TRBV2
TGTGCCAGCAGCGTGGGACAAACCCGGGGTGGGGAGCTGTTTTTT | CASSVGQTRGGELFF | TRBJ2-2 | . | . | TRBV5-8
TGCGCCAGCAGCCAAGAGAGGCAGAGCTCTGGAAACACCATATATTTT | CASSQERQSSGNTIYF | TRBJ1-3 | few | . | TRBV4-3
TGTGCCAGCAGCTTAGCGCGTGGGGGCGCAGGGAATGAGCAGTTCTTC | CASSLARGGAGNEQFF | TRBJ2-1 | . | . | TRBV7-2
TGTGCCAGTAGTACTAGCGGGGGAGAGGAGCAGTACTTC | CASSTSGGEEQYF | TRBJ2-7 | few | TRBD2 | TRBV19
TGTGCCAGCAGTTCCCCGGGCAGGGGGCAAGTCGAGCAGTACTTC | CASSSPGRGQVEQYF | TRBJ2-7 | . | TRBD1 | TRBV27
TGTGCCAGCAGCCAAGGGCCACCGCCCGAGCAGTACTTC | CASSQGPPPEQYF | TRBJ2-7 | . | . | TRBV3-1/TRBV3-2
TGTGCCAGCAGCTTCCACCCGATCTTAAACCGGGACATCCCGAGCTCTGGAAACACCATATATTTT | CASSFHPILNRDIPSSGNTIYF | TRBJ1-3 | . | . | TRBV7-6
TGTGCCAGCAGCTTTCTCCATACATACTCGGGCGAGCAGTACTTC | CASSFLHTYSGEQYF | TRBJ2-7 | many | . | TRBV11-1
TGTGCCACAGGAGGTTTTGGCGAAAAACTGTTTTTT | CATGGFGEKLFF | TRBJ1-4 | . | . | TRBV10-3
TGTGCCAGCAGCTTAGGGTACGGTGGAACTAATGAAAAACTGTTTTTT | CASSLGYGGTNEKLFF | TRBJ1-4 | . | . | TRBV7-2
TGTGCCAGTAGTGCCAGAATCGCCTCAACTAATGAAAAACTGTTTTTT | CASSARIASTNEKLFF | TRBJ1-4 | . | . | TRBV19
TGTGCCACCAGCCCCAGTACCGGGAGGACGGGTCAGCCCCAGCATTTT | CATSPSTGRTGQPQHF | TRBJ1-5 | . | . | TRBV24-1
TGTGCCAGCAGTTACGAACAGACAGGCGGAAATGGCTACACCTTC | CASSYEQTGGNGYTF | TRBJ1-2 | . | . | TRBV6-5
TGTGCCAGCAGCCAACGGGGGGTGGGGTACACTGAAGCTTTCTTT | CASSQRGVGYTEAFF | TRBJ1-1 | . | . | TRBV6-5
TGTGCCATCAGTGTCGGGGGGAGCACAGATACGCAGTATTTT | CAISVGGSTDTQYF | TRBJ2-3 | . | TRBD2 | TRBV10-3
TGTGCCAGCTCACCGAGCGCCCAAGAGACCCAGTACTTC | CASSPSAQETQYF | TRBJ2-5 | . | . | TRBV18
TGTGCCAGCAGCCCAAGGGACAGAAATCAGCCCCAGCATTTT | CASSPRDRNQPQHF | TRBJ1-5 | . | TRBD1 | TRBV7-9
TGTGCCAGCAGCCCCACAGGTTCTGGAAACACCATATATTTT | CASSPTGSGNTIYF | TRBJ1-3 | . | . | TRBV3-1/TRBV3-2
TGTGCCAGTAGTGGGACTACCGTAGCCTACGAGCAGTACTTC | CASSGTTVAYEQYF | TRBJ2-7 | . | TRBD2 | TRBV19